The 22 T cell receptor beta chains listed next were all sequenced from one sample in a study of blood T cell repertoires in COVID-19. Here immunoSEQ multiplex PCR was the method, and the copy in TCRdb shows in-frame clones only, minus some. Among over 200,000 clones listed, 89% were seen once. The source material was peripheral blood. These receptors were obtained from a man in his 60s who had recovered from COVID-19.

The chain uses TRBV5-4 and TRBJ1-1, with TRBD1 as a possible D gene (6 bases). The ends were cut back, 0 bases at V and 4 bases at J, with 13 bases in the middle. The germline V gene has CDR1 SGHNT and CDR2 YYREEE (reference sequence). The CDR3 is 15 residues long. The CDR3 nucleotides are TGTGCCAGCAGCTTGGTAGACAGGTCATTCACTGAAGCTTTCTTT. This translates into CASSLVDRSFTEAFF. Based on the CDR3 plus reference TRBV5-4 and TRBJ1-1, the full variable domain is ETGVTQSPTHLIKTRGQQVTLRCSSQSGHNTVSWYQQALGQGPQFIFQYYREEENGRGNFPPRFSGLQFPNYSSELNVNALELDDSALYLCASSLVDRSFTEAFFGQGTRLTVV.

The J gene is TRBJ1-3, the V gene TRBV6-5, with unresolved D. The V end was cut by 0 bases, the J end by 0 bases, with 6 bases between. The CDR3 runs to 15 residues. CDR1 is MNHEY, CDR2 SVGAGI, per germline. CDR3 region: CASSYSRLSGNTIYF. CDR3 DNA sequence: TGTGCCAGCAGTTACTCGAGGCTCTCTGGAAACACCATATATTTT.

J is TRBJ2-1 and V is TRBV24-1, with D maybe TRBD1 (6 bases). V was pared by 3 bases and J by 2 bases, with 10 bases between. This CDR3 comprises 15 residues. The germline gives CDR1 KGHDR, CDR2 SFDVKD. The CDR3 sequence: CATSDPRTAYNEQFF. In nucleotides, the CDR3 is TGTGCCACCAGTGATCCTAGGACAGCCTACAATGAGCAGTTCTTC.

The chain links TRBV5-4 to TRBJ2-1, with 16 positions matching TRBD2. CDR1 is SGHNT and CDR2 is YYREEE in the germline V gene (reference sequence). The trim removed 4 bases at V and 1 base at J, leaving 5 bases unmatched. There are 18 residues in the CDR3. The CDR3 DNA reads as TGTGCCAGCAGCACCGGGACTAGCGGGAGGGCATCCTACAATGAGCAGTTCTTC. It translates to CASSTGTSGRASYNEQFF.

As DNA, the CDR3 is TGCGCCAGCAGCGGTTTCGGGGTGAGGGAGACCCAGTACTTC. This codes for CASSGFGVRETQYF. The V call is TRBV5-1, the J call TRBJ2-5; maybe TRBD2 (5 bases). The CDR3 consists of 14 residues. CDR1 and CDR2 from the germline V gene are SGHRS and YFSETQ. The V end was cut by 4 bases, the J end by 5 bases, with 15 bases between.

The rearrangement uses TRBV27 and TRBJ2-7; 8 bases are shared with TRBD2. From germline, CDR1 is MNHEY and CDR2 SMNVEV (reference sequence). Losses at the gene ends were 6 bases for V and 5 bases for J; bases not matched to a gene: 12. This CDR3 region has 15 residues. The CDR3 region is CASRTLGTRDHEQYF. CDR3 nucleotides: TGTGCCAGCAGGACCCTCGGGACTAGGGACCACGAGCAGTACTTC.

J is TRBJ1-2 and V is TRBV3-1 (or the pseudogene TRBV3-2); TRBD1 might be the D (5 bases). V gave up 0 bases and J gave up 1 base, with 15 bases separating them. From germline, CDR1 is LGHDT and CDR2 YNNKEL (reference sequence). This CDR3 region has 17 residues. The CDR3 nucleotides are TGTGCCAGCAGCCAAGACAGCCGGGCAGGGCGTAACTATGGCTACACCTTC. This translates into CASSQDSRAGRNYGYTF.

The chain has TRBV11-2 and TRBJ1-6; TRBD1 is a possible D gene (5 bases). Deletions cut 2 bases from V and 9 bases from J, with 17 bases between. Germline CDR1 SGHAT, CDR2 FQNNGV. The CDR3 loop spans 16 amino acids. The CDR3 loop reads CASSLKRDLGRSPLHF. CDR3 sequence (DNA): TGTGCCAGCAGCTTAAAGAGGGACTTAGGGCGTTCACCCCTCCACTTT.

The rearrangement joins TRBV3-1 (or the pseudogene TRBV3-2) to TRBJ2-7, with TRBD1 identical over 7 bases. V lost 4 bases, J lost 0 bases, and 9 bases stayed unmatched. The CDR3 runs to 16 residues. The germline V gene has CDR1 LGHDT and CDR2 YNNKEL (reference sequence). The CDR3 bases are TGTGCCAGCAGCCTTTCCCGACAGGGAAGCTCCTACGAGCAGTACTTC. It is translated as CASSLSRQGSSYEQYF.

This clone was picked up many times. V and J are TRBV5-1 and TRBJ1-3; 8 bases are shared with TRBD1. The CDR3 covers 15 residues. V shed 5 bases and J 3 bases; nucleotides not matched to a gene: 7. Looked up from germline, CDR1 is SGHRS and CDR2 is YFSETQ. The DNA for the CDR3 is TGCGCCAGCAGGGATAGGACAGGGAGTGGAAACACCATATATTTT. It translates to CASRDRTGSGNTIYF.

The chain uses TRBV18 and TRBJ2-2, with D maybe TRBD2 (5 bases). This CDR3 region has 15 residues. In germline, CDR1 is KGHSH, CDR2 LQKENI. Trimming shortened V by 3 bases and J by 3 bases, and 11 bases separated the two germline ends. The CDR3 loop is CASSPWESDTGELFF. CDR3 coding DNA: TGTGCCAGCTCACCGTGGGAGAGTGACACCGGGGAGCTGTTTTTT. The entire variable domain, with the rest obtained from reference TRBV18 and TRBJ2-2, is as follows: NAGVMQNPRHLVRRRGQEARLRCSPMKGHSHVYWYRQLPEEGLKFMVYLQKENIIDESGMPKERFSAEFPKEGPSILRIQQVVRGDSAAYFCASSPWESDTGELFFGEGSRLTVL.

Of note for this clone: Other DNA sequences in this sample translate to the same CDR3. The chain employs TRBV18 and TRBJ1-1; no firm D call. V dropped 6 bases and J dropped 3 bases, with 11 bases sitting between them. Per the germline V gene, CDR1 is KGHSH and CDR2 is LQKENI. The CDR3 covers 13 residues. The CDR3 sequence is CASSPHRDTEAFF. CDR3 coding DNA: TGTGCCAGCTCTCCCCACCGGGACACTGAAGCTTTCTTT.

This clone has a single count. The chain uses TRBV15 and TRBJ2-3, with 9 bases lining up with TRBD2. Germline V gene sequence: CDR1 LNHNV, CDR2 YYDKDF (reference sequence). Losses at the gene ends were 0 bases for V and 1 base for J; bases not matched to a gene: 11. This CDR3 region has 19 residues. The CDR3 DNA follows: TGTGCCACCAGCAGAGAAGTAGCGGGGGCTACCGGAGGCACAGATACGCAGTATTTT. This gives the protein CATSREVAGATGGTDTQYF.

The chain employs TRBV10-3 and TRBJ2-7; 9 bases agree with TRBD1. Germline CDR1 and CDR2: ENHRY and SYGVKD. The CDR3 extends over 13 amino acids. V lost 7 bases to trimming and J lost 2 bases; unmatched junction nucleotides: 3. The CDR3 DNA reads TGTGCCATCAAGGGACAGGGAACCTACGAGCAGTACTTC. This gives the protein CAIKGQGTYEQYF.

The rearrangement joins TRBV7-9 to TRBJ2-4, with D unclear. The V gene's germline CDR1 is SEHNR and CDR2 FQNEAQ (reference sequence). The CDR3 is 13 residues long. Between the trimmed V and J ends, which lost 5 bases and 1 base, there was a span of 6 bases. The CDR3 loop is CASSPMAKNIQYF. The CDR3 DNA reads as TGTGCCAGCAGCCCCATGGCCAAAAACATTCAGTACTTC.

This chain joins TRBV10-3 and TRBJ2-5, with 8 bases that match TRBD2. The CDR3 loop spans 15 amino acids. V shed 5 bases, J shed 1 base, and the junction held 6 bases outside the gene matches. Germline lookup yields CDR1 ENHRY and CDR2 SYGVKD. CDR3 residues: CAISWSAGVQETQYF. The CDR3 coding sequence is TGTGCCATCAGTTGGTCAGCGGGAGTCCAAGAGACCCAGTACTTC.

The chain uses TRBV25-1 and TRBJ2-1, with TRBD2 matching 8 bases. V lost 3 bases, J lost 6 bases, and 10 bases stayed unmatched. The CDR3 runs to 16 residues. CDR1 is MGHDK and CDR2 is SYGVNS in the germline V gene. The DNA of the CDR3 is TGTGCCAGCAGTGATAGCCGGGGGGGCGTCGGCAATGAGCAGTTCTTC. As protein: CASSDSRGGVGNEQFF.

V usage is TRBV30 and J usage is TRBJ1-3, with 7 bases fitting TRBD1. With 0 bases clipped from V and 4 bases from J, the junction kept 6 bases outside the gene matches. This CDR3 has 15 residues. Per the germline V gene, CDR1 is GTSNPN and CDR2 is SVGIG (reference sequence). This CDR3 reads CAWSVSTGTGNTIYF. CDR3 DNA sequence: TGTGCCTGGAGTGTCTCGACAGGGACGGGAAACACCATATATTTT. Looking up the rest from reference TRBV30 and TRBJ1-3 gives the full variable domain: SQTIHQWPATLVQPVGSPLSLECTVEGTSNPNLYWYRQAAGRGLQLLFYSVGIGQISSEVPQNLSASRPQDRQFILSSKKLLLSDSGFYLCAWSVSTGTGNTIYFGEGSWLTVV.

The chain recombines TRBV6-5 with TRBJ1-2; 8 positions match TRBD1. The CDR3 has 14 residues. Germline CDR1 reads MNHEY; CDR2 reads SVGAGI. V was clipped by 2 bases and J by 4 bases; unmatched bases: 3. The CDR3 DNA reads TGTGCCAGCAGTTACAGGGACAGGAGCTATGGCTACACCTTC. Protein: CASSYRDRSYGYTF.

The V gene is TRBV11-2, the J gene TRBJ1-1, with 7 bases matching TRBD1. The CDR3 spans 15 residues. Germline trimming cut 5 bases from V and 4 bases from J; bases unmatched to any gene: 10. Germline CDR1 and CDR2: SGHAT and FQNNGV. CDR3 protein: CASSPWTGGTTEAFF. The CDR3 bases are TGTGCCAGCAGCCCTTGGACAGGAGGGACCACTGAAGCTTTCTTT.

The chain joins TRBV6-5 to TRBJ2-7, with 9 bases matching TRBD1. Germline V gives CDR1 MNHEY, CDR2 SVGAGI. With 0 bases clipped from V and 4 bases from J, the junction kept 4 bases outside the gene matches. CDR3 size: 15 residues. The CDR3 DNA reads TGTGCCAGCAGTTACTCCGACAGGGGGGGGTACGAGCAGTACTTC. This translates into CASSYSDRGGYEQYF.

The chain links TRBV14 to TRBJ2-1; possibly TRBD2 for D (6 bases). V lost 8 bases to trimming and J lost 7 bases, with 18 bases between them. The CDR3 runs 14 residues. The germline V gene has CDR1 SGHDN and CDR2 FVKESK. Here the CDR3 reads CASAGSSRRNEQFF. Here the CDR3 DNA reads TGTGCCAGCGCCGGGAGCTCCAGGAGGAATGAGCAGTTCTTC.